The sequence of this T cell receptor beta chain was determined in a study of blood T cells in healthy people across ages. For the second PCR, which ran for roughly 6 to 12 cycles, a sample-barcoded 5' primer and a J-beta primer mix were used. There were at least 3 million CDR3-containing paired-end reads obtained from each sample. TCRdb re-called the 5' RACE reads through MiXCR, storing one row per CDR3 protein. This table holds 1.8 million or so distinct CDR3 sequences, roughly two fifths found once. This clonotype was counted only a few times. Sequences were obtained from blood. This TCR derives from a human donor in good health.

This CDR3 reads CAISESVGGGAYEQYF. As DNA, the CDR3 is TGTGCCATCAGTGAGTCGGTTGGCGGGGGGGCCTACGAGCAGTACTTC. The J gene is TRBJ2-5, the V gene TRBV10-3, with 9 nucleotides matching TRBD2. Matching the DNA end better, TRBJ2-7 makes the J call doubtful. The CDR3 covers 16 residues. CDR1 is ENHRY, CDR2 SYGVKD, per germline.